This T cell receptor (beta chain) was captured in a study of control samples from healthy donors and cancer patients. Only in-frame clones appear in the TCRdb table, and some are missing; sequencing was by immunoSEQ multiplex PCR. The sample contains fewer than 85,000 clones, 91% of which appear only once. The V end was cut by 4 bases, the J end by 4 bases, with 15 bases between. Per germline, CDR1 SGHRS and CDR2 YFSETQ. This CDR3 region has 15 residues. The V gene is TRBV5-1, the J gene TRBJ2-1; D tentatively fits TRBD1 or TRBD2 (5 bases each). The specimen was blood. This clonotype originated in a man aged 30 to 39 in good health. The CDR3 is CASSIGDHPYNEQFF. Here the CDR3 DNA reads TGCGCCAGCAGCATTGGGGACCACCCATACAATGAGCAGTTCTTC.